This TCR beta chain was obtained from a study of cytomegalovirus exposure and HLA in healthy donors. Study conclusions and caveats: High sensitivity and specificity were reportedly achieved when the classifier diagnosed cytomegalovirus status. Some segments of the V type, notably TRBV6-2 and TRBV6-3, were excluded as indistinguishable.

As to this clone: Its antigen remains unknown.

Germline assignment: CDR1 ENHRY and CDR2 SYGVKD. The CDR3 contains 13 residues. Deletions cut 5 bases from V and 0 bases from J, with 6 bases between. Vbeta (60) and Jbeta (13) primers were used in the PCR. TCRdb's table, derived via immunoSEQ multiplex PCR, lists solely in-frame clones and lacks some. The sample has 95,000 to 100,000 clones, under 85% seen once; the top ten hold under 2%. This chain joins TRBV10-3 and TRBJ2-3; no firm D call. The source material was PBMCs. The receptor was isolated from a woman aged 40 to 50 in good health and CMV-seronegative. CDR3 sequence (DNA): TGTGCCATCAGTATCCTAAGCACAGATACGCAGTATTTT. Protein: CAISILSTDTQYF.